The entry that follows covers one T cell receptor (beta chain) sequence. The data were produced by immunoSEQ multiplex PCR, yet TCRdb's version contains in-frame clones alone and is incomplete. The repertoire holds tens of thousands of clones, with approximately 95% as singletons. The junction had 7 bases not matched to a gene; V was cut back by 4 bases and J by 7 bases. Germline V gene sequence: CDR1 WNHNN, CDR2 SYGVQD (reference sequence). There are 14 residues in the CDR3. The data are from a study of technical replicates of blood from a handful of donors. This receptor was identified in a human donor in good health. The V gene is TRBV10-1, the J gene TRBJ2-1, with 7 bases identical to TRBD1. The specimen was T cells isolated from PBMCs. Here the CDR3 reads CASSGEGALNEQFF. Here the CDR3 DNA reads TGCGCCAGCAGTGGAGAGGGGGCGCTGAATGAGCAGTTCTTC.